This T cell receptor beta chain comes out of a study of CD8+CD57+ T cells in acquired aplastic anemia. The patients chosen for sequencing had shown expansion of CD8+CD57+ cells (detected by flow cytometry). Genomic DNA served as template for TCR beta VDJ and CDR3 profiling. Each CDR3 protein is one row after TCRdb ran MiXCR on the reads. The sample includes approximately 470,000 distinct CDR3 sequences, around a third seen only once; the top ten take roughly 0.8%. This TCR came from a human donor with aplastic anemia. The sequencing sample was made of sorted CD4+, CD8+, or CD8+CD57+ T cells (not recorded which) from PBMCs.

This CDR3 is CASSDHGQGQETQYF. The CDR3, as DNA: TGTGCCAGCAGTGACCACGGACAGGGCCAAGAGACCCAGTACTTC. J is TRBJ2-5 and V is TRBV25-1; 8 bases line up with TRBD1. Trimming cost V 3 bases and J 1 base; bases outside gene matches: 4. The CDR3 spans 15 residues. Germline V gene lookup returns CDR1 MGHDK and CDR2 SYGVNS. The whole variable domain, remainder taken from reference TRBV25-1 and TRBJ2-5, is EADIYQTPRYLVIGTGKKITLECSQTMGHDKMYWYQQDPGMELHLIHYSYGVNSTEKGDLSSESTVSRIRTEHFPLTLESARPSHTSQYLCASSDHGQGQETQYFGPGTRLLVL.